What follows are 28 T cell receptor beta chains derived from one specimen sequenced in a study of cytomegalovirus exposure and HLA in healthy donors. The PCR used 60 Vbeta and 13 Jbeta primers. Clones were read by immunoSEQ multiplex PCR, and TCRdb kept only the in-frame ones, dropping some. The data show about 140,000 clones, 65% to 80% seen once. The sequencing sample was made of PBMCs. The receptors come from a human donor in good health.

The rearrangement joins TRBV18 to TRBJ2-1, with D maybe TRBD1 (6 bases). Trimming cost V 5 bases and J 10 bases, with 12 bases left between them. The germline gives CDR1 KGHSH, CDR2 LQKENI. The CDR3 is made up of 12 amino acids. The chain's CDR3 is CASSNRVGEQFF. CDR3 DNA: TGTGCCAGCTCAAACAGGGTAGGCGAGCAGTTCTTC.

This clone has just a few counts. CDR3 protein: CATSRDWSGTQETQYF. Written as DNA, the CDR3 is TGTGCCACCAGCAGAGATTGGAGCGGGACCCAAGAGACCCAGTACTTC. The chain carries TRBV15 and TRBJ2-5; 7 bases fit TRBD2. V dropped 0 bases and J dropped 1; count of bases not matched to a gene: 5. The CDR3 spans 16 residues. Per the germline V gene, CDR1 is LNHNV and CDR2 is YYDKDF (reference sequence).

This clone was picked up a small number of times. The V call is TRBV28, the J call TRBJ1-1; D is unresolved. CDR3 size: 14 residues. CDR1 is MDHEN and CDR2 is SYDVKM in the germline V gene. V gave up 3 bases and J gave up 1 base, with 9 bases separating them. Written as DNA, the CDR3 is TGTGCCAGCAGTTTCCGCAGTGAGAACACTGAAGCTTTCTTT. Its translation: CASSFRSENTEAFF.

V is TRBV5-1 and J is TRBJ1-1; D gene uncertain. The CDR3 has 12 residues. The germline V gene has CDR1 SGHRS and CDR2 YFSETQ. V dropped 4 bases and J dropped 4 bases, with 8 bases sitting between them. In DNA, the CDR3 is TGCGCCAGCAGCACGTCGGGCACTGAAGCTTTCTTT. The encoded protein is CASSTSGTEAFF. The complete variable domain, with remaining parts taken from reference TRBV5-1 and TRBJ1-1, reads KAGVTQTPRYLIKTRGQQVTLSCSPISGHRSVSWYQQTPGQGLQFLFEYFSETQRNKGNFPGRFSGRQFSNSRSEMNVSTLELGDSALYLCASSTSGTEAFFGQGTRLTVV.

The CDR3 here is CASSVGEGGRTEAFF. For the CDR3, the DNA is TGTGCCAGCAGCGTAGGGGAGGGGGGTCGCACTGAAGCTTTCTTT. The chain combines TRBV9 with TRBJ1-1, with D possibly being TRBD1 (6 bases). V was clipped by 0 bases and J by 4 bases, with 13 bases between them. This CDR3 region has 15 residues. Germline CDR1 SGDLS, CDR2 YYNGEE.

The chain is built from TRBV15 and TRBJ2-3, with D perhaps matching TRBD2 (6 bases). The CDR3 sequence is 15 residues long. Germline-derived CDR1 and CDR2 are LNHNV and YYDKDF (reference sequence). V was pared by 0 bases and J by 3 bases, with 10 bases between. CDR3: CATSREEGSTDTQYF. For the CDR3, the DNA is TGTGCCACCAGCAGAGAGGAGGGATCAACAGATACGCAGTATTTT. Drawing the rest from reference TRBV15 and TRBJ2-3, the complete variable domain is DAMVIQNPRYQVTQFGKPVTLSCSQTLNHNVMYWYQQKSSQAPKLLFHYYDKDFNNEADTPDNFQSRRPNTSFCFLDIRSPGLGDTAMYLCATSREEGSTDTQYFGPGTRLTVL.

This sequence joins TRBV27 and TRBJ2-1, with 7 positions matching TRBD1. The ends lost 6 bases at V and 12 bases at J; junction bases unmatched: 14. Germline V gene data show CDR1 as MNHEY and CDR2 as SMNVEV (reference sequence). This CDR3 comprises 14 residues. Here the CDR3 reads CASRGTAGPLRQFF. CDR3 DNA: TGTGCCAGCAGGGGGACAGCTGGGCCCCTCCGGCAGTTCTTC.

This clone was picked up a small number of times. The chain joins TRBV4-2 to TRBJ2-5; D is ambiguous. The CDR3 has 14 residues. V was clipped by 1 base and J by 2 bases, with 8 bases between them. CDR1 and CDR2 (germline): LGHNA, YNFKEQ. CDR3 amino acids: CASSQVADQETQYF. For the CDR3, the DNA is TGTGCCAGCAGCCAAGTGGCTGATCAAGAGACCCAGTACTTC.

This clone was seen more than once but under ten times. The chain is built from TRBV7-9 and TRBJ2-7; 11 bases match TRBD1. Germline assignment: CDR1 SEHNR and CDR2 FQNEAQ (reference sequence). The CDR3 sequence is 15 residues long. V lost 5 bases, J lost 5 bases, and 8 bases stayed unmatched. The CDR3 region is CASSPGTGGLNEQYF. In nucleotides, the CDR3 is TGTGCCAGCAGCCCGGGGACAGGGGGATTGAACGAGCAGTACTTC.

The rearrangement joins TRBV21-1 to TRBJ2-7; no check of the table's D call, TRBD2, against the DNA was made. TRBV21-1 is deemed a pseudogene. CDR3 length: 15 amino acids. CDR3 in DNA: TGTGCCAGCAGCAAATCTAGCGGCAGTGCCTACGAGCAGTACTTC. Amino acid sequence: CASSKSSGSAYEQYF.

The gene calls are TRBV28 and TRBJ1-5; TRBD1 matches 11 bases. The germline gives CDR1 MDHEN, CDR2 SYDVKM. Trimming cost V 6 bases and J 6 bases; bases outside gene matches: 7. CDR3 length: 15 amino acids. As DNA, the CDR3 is TGTGCCAGCAGGCGGACAGGGGGCCGCGGTCAGCCCCAGCATTTT. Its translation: CASRRTGGRGQPQHF. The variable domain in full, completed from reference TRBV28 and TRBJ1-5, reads DVKVTQSSRYLVKRTGEKVFLECVQDMDHENMFWYRQDPGLGLRLIYFSYDVKMKEKGDIPEGYSVSREKKERFSLILESASTNQTSMYLCASRRTGGRGQPQHFGDGTRLSIL.

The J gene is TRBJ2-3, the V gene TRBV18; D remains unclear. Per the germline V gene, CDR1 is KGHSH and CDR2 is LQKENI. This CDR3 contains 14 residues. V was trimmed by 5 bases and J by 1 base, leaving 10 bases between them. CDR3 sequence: CASSSQPGTDTQYF. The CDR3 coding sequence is TGTGCCAGCTCATCACAGCCCGGCACAGATACGCAGTATTTT.

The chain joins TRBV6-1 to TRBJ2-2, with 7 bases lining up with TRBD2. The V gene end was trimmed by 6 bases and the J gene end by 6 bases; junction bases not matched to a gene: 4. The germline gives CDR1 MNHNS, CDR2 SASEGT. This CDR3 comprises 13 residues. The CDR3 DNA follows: TGTGCCAGCAGACTCGGACTAGCCGGGGAGCTGTTTTTT. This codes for CASRLGLAGELFF.

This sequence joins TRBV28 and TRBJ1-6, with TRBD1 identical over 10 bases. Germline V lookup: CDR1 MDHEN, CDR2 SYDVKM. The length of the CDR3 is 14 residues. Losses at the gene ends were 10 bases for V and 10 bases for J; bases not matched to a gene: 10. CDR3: CATRQGAIGSPLHF. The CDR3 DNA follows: TGTGCCACCAGACAGGGGGCAATTGGATCACCCCTCCACTTT.

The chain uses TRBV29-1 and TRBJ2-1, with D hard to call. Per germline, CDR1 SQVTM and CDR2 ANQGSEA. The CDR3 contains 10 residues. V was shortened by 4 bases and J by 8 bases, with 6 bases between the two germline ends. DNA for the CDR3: TGCAGCGTTGCAAGCTATGAGCAGTTCTTC. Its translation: CSVASYEQFF.

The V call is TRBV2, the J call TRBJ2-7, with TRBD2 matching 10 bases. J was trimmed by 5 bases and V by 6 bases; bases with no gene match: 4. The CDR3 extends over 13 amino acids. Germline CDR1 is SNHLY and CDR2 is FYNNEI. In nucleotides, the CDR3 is TGTGCCAGCAGCGGGACTAGCGTTGACGAGCAGTACTTC. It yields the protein CASSGTSVDEQYF.

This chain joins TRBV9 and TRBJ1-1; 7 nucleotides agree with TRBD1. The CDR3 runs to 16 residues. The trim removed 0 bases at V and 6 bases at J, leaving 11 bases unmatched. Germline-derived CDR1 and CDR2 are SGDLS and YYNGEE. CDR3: CASSVGQGGLGAEAFF. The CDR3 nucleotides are TGTGCCAGCAGCGTAGGACAGGGAGGACTCGGGGCTGAAGCTTTCTTT.

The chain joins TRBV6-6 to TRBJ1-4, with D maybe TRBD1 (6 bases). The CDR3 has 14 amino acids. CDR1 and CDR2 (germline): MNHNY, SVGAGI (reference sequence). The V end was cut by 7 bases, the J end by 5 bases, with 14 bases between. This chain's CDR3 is CASNQQGRNEKLFF. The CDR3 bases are TGTGCCAGCAATCAACAGGGTCGCAATGAAAAACTGTTTTTT.

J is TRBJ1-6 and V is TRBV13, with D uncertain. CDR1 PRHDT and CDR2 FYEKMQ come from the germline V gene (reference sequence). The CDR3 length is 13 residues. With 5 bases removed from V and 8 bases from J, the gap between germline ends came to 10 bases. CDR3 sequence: CASSPRGDSPLHF. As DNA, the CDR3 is TGTGCCAGCAGCCCCCGAGGTGATTCACCCCTCCACTTT.

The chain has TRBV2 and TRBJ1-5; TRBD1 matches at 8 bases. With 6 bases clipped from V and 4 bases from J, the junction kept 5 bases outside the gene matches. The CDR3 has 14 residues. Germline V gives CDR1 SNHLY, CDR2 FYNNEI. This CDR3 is CASSLTGVNQPQHF. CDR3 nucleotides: TGTGCCAGCAGCCTGACAGGGGTGAATCAGCCCCAGCATTTT.

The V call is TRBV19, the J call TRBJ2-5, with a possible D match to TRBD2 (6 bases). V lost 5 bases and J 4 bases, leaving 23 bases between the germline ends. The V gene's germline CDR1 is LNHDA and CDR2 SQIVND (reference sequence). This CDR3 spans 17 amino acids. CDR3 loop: CASSASEVAEEGETQYF. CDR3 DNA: TGTGCCAGTAGTGCCTCCGAAGTAGCGGAGGAGGGAGAGACCCAGTACTTC.

CDR3 sequence (DNA): TGTGCCAGCTCACCGGGGACTGCTAACACCGGGGAGCTGTTTTTT. Translating gives CASSPGTANTGELFF. This chain links TRBV18 with TRBJ2-2; TRBD2 might be the D (6 bases). Per germline, CDR1 KGHSH and CDR2 LQKENI. V shed 3 bases and J shed 2 bases, with 10 bases lying between them. The CDR3 has 15 residues.

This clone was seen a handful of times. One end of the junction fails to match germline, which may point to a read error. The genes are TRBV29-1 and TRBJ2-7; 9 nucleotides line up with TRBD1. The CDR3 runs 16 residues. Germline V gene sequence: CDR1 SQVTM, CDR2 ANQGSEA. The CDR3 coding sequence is TGCAGCGTAGAAGAGGACAGGGGAACCCTAGCCTACGAGCAGTACTTC. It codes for CSVEEDRGTLAYEQYF.

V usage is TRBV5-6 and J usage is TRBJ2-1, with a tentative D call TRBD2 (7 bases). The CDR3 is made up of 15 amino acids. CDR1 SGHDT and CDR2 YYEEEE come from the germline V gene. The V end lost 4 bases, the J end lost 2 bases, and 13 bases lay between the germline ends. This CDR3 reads CASSPAGATYNEQFF. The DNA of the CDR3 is TGTGCCAGCAGCCCGGCGGGGGCCACCTACAATGAGCAGTTCTTC.

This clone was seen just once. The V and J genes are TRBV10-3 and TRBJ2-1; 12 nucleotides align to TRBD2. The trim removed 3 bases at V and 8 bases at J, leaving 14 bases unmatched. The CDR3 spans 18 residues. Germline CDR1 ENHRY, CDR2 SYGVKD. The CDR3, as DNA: TGTGCCATCAGTGACTCTAGCGGGAGGGCCGGGGCGGGGGATGAGCAGTTCTTC. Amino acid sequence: CAISDSSGRAGAGDEQFF.

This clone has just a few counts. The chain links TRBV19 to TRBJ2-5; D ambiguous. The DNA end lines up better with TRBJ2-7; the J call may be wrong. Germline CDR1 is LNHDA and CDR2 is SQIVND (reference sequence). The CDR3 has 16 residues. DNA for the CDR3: TGTGCCAGTAGTCCGAGAATCTCCCGTAAAGCCTACGAGCAGTACTTC. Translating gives CASSPRISRKAYEQYF.

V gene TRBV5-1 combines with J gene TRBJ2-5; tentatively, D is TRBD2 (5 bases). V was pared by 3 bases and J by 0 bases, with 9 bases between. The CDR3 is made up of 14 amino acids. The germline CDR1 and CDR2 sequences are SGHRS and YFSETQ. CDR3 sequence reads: CASSSSGDQETQYF. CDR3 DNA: TGCGCCAGCAGCTCGTCCGGGGACCAAGAGACCCAGTACTTC.

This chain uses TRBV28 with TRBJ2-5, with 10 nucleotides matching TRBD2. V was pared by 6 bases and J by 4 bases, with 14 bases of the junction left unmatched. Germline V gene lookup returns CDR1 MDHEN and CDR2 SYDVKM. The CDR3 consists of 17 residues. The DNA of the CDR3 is TGTGCCAGCAGCCTGCCGGGGCTAGCGGGAGTTGGAGAGACCCAGTACTTC. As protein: CASSLPGLAGVGETQYF.